The sequence of this TCR beta chain was determined in a study of blood T cell repertoires in COVID-19. Study as a whole: The United States, Italy and Spain were the sources of the acute and convalescent COVID-19 samples. T cells, B-cell-depleted T cells, or PBMCs supplied cDNA or gDNA.

In the original analysis: Counts of nucleated cells, estimated from reference gene primer amplification, were obtained. Only in-frame clones appear in the TCRdb table, and some are missing; sequencing was by immunoSEQ multiplex PCR. That table is the source of V, J and clone size, and D and trimming were worked out from the DNA. The sample shows roughly 250,000 clones, roughly three quarters of them seen only once. The V gene end was trimmed by 2 bases and the J gene end by 6 bases; junction bases not matched to a gene: 3. The CDR3 is made up of 15 amino acids. The V gene's germline CDR1 is SGHRS and CDR2 YFSETQ.

This TCR came from a middle-aged woman with active or convalescent COVID-19. The sequencing sample was made of peripheral blood. The chain carries TRBV5-1 and TRBJ2-1; 12 bases are a match to TRBD2. The CDR3 region has the DNA TGCGCCAGCAGCTTAACTAGCGGGGGGTTCAATGAGCAGTTCTTC. Its translation: CASSLTSGGFNEQFF.